What follows are 7 T cell receptor beta chains derived from one specimen sequenced in a study of early T cells in non-severe SARS-CoV-2 infection. TCRdb reanalysed the 5' RACE reads using MiXCR and keeps one entry per CDR3 protein. The repertoire has tens of thousands of distinct CDR3 sequences, 5.5% to 6.5% of them found once; the top ten carry about 8%. Material for sequencing was whole blood. These receptors originate from an adult who was a healthcare worker with PCR-confirmed SARS-CoV-2 infection or an uninfected control (not recorded which).

This clonotype was counted ten times or more. The chain uses TRBV6-5 and TRBJ2-7, with D perhaps matching TRBD2 (7 bases). The V gene lost 5 bases and the J gene lost 0 bases, with 11 bases spanning the gap. This CDR3 contains 14 residues. CDR1 and CDR2 from the germline V gene are MNHEY and SVGAGI. CDR3 protein: CASSRGDTSYEQYF. DNA of the CDR3: TGTGCCAGCAGTCGGGGGGACACCTCCTACGAGCAGTACTTC.

This clonotype was seen many times. The chain has TRBV12-3 or TRBV12-4 and TRBJ2-7, with TRBD2 as a possible D gene (6 bases). CDR3 length: 14 residues. The V end was cut by 6 bases, the J end by 7 bases, with 19 bases between. CDR3 bases: TGTGCCAGCAGACCCTCCCGGCTAGCGAGTGAGCAGTACTTC. Amino acid sequence: CASRPSRLASEQYF.

This clonotype appeared many times. The gene calls are TRBV6-5 and TRBJ1-1; 12 positions match TRBD1. Germline V gene sequence: CDR1 MNHEY, CDR2 SVGAGI. The V and J ends lost 4 bases and 7 bases, in that order; junction bases with no gene match: 10. CDR3 length: 16 amino acids. The CDR3 coding sequence is TGTGCCAGCAGTTCTACCTCCGGGACAGGGGGCTATGAAGCTTTCTTT. Its translation: CASSSTSGTGGYEAFF.

In its sample, this clonotype was seen many times. The chain uses TRBV2 and TRBJ1-1; 10 positions match TRBD1. CDR3 length equals 15 residues. After removal of 7 bases from V and 5 bases from J, the junction contained 10 bases not matched to a gene. In germline, CDR1 is SNHLY, CDR2 FYNNEI. CDR3 protein: CASTLTGGIRTEAFF. CDR3 nucleotides: TGTGCCAGCACTTTGACAGGGGGCATCAGGACTGAAGCTTTCTTT.

This clonotype was recorded at least ten times. This chain links TRBV12-3 or TRBV12-4 with TRBJ1-1, with 7 positions matching TRBD1. The CDR3 has 15 residues. V lost 5 bases, J lost 6 bases, and 12 bases stayed unmatched. The CDR3 loop is CASSPWTGSVPEAFF. For the CDR3, the DNA is TGTGCCAGCAGTCCCTGGACAGGCTCCGTGCCTGAAGCTTTCTTT.

This clonotype was seen many times. This chain joins TRBV19 and TRBJ1-5, with 10 bases matching TRBD1. V was clipped by 5 bases and J by 1 base; unmatched bases: 8. There are 17 residues in the CDR3. CDR1 and CDR2 (germline): LNHDA, SQIVND (reference sequence). The CDR3 sequence is CASSEGTGVGSNQPQHF. DNA of the CDR3: TGTGCCAGTAGTGAAGGGACAGGGGTTGGGAGCAATCAGCCCCAGCATTTT.

The chain links TRBV7-8 to TRBJ1-3, with D hard to call. CDR1 is SGHVS, CDR2 FQNEAQ, per germline. The CDR3 consists of 14 residues. The germline V and J ends were trimmed by 4 bases and 6 bases, with 13 bases remaining between them. DNA for the CDR3: TGTGCCAGCAGCTGGTTCGTCGGGCTAAACACCATATATTTT. It is translated as CASSWFVGLNTIYF.